Here is one TCR beta chain with its context. Its target is unknown. Profiled with immunoSEQ multiplex PCR; TCRdb holds only in-frame clones, not every one. The sample includes 2,500,000 or so clones, 85% to 95% of them seen just once. The CDR3 spans 16 residues. V shed 4 bases, J shed 7 bases, and the junction held 11 bases outside the gene matches. The germline gives CDR1 MNHNS, CDR2 SASEGT. These data are taken from a study of shared clonotypes between healthy human individuals. Study-level information: Ranging from 18 to 49 in age, donors were a couple of women and a few men. Findings and caveats of the study: A reduction in generation probabilities was seen for non-shared clonotypes relative to those shared by all four donors.

The sample was naive CD4+ T cells sorted from blood. Stated subset: CD45RA+ positively selected. The chain combines TRBV6-1 with TRBJ2-2; 8 bases line up with TRBD2. The sequence derives from a man aged 18 to 35 in good health. In DNA, the CDR3 is TGTGCCAGCAGTGTCTGGAGCGGGGGCAGGGTCGGGGAGCTGTTTTTT. This sequence encodes CASSVWSGGRVGELFF.